The T cell receptor (beta chain) described here comes from a study of cytomegalovirus exposure and HLA in healthy donors. The CDR3 is made up of 16 amino acids. CDR1 is SGHAT, CDR2 FQNNGV, per germline. The junction had 4 bases not matched to a gene; V was cut back by 4 bases and J by 3 bases. TCRdb's copy holds only in-frame clones and misses some; the assay was immunoSEQ multiplex PCR. The top ten clones hold about 3% of a sample with about 38,000 clones, over 85% of them seen once. A note on this clone: The target antigen is unknown.

Overall study results and limits: Researchers reported that a few CMV-associated chains were confirmed in vitro as CMV antigen-specific. Many donors shared some public TCRs, even though most TCR sequences were rare. Diagnosis of cytomegalovirus status made by the classifier reportedly showed high specificity and sensitivity.

Sequences were obtained from PBMCs. This TCR was recovered from a man aged 18 to 30 in good health and CMV-seronegative. V usage is TRBV11-2 and J usage is TRBJ2-3; 13 bases align to TRBD2. The CDR3 here is CASSSTSGGGTDTQYF. The CDR3, as DNA: TGTGCCAGCAGCTCAACTAGCGGGGGGGGAACAGATACGCAGTATTTT.